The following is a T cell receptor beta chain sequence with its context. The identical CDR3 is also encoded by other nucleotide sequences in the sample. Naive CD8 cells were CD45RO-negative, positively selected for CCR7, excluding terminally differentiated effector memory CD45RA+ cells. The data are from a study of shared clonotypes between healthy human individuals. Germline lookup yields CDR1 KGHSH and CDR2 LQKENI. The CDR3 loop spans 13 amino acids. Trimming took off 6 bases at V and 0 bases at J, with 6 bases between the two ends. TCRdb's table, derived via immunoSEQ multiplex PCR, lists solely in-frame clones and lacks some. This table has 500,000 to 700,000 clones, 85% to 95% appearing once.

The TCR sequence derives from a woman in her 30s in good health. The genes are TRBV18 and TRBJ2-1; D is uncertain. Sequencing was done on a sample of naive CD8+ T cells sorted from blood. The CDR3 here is CASSPGSYNEQFF. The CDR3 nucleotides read TGTGCCAGCTCGCCCGGCTCCTACAATGAGCAGTTCTTC.